This T cell receptor (beta chain) is from a study of T-cell reconstitution after alpha-beta-depleted transplantation in children. This CDR3 is built from 13 residues. The V end lost 4 bases, the J end lost 2 bases, and 8 bases lay between the germline ends. Germline-derived CDR1 and CDR2 are LGHDT and YNNKEL (reference sequence). Study observations and caveats: Elevated TCRbeta diversity at day 60 was traced, in some patients, to surviving recipient T cells and thymic progenitors. It was newly produced T cells that mostly accounted for T-cell counts and diversity one year after transplant. Two months or so post-transplant, alpha-beta T cells reportedly derived from several hundred expanded graft clones.

Notes on this clonotype: As yet, its antigen is unknown.

As it was prepared, the TCRbeta library received unique molecular identifiers. Using its own MiXCR run on the PCR reads, TCRdb lists one record per CDR3 protein. The repertoire consists of approximately 520,000 distinct CDR3 sequences, with over 10% occurring once and the leading ten covering 12% to 15%. J is TRBJ2-5 and V is TRBV3-1, with D uncertain. This receptor was identified in a female patient aged 2-9 years who had a stem cell transplant for aplastic anemia, so the T cells may come from the graft donor. This material consisted of PBMCs, mostly from graft donor cells, taken 180 days after TCRalphabeta/CD19-depleted stem cell transplant. The CDR3 DNA is TGTGCCAGCAGCCGCCGGCCTCAAGAGACCCAGTACTTC. It is translated as CASSRRPQETQYF.